The source of this T cell receptor beta chain is a study of blood T cell repertoires in COVID-19. Whole-study context: COVID-19 samples collected from the United States, Italy and Spain covered acute and convalescent phases. In each case, the material was cDNA or gDNA derived from T cells, B-cell-depleted T cells, or PBMCs.

Per the study methods: From reference gene primer amplification, estimates of nucleated cell counts were derived. The table came from immunoSEQ multiplex PCR; TCRdb's copy has only in-frame clones and leaves some out. V and J calls and clone size come straight from that table; D and trimming were deduced from the DNA. Of about 230,000 clones listed, under 90% are singletons. The CDR3 covers 15 residues. With 5 bases clipped from V and 0 bases from J, the junction kept 4 bases outside the gene matches. Germline V gene sequence: CDR1 KGHSH, CDR2 LQKENI. Two negative PCRs, clearance, or symptom resolution characterized the recovered Cohort 3 donors.

Sequencing was done on a sample of PBMCs or T cells enriched from blood (not recorded which). The J gene is TRBJ2-7, the V gene TRBV18; the match to TRBD1 covers 10 bases. The sequence was obtained from a man between 18 and 35 years old who had recovered from COVID-19. Here the CDR3 DNA reads TGTGCCAGCTCAACTCGGACAGGGGGCTCCTACGAGCAGTACTTC. Encoded protein: CASSTRTGGSYEQYF.